Many counts were recorded for the clone carrying this T cell receptor (beta chain). Its antigen is unidentified. Amplified regions were TCR beta CDR3 sequences from RNA transcripts. HTBI primers drove first-round RT-PCR of the TCR CDR3. TCRdb recomputed calls from the multiplex PCR reads with MiXCR, one row per CDR3 protein. The table has roughly 170,000 distinct CDR3 sequences, about 9.4% seen once; the top ten hold roughly 23%. Trimming left V 7 bases short and J 3 bases short, with 15 bases between. The CDR3 extends over 14 amino acids. In germline, CDR1 is MNHNS, CDR2 SASEGT. Reasons for excluding patients were uncontrolled infection, other autoimmune disease, pregnancy or lactation. The blood sample predates any ophthalmopathy symptoms, coming from first hyperthyroidism diagnosis. The source of the sample is a study of T cells in Graves' hyperthyroidism and ophthalmopathy. Broader study findings: Prediction of ophthalmopathy progression came a median approximately 6.6 months pre-onset. The blood repertoire included most of the expanded thyroid clonotypes above 0.001.

The receptor comes from a woman aged 18-29 years with Graves' hyperthyroidism that later progressed to Graves' ophthalmopathy. Material: blood. V is TRBV6-1 and J is TRBJ1-1; D not certain. In DNA form, the CDR3 reads TGTGCCAGCACCCCCCGTACAGCCGACACTGAAGCTTTCTTT. Translating gives CASTPRTADTEAFF.